This entry features one TCR beta chain sequence. Germline and junction disagree at one end, which may indicate a read error. This record belongs to a study of T cells after somatic rescue of genetic block. This CDR3 has 19 amino acids. In germline, CDR1 is LGHNA, CDR2 YNFKEQ. Profiled with immunoSEQ multiplex PCR; TCRdb holds only in-frame clones, not every one. Here the sample spans 110,000 or so clones, 80% to 95% being singletons. The receptor was isolated from a woman younger than 30. Sequenced sample: peripheral blood mononuclear cells (PBMCs). The chain employs TRBV4-2 and TRBJ1-1; D is perhaps TRBD1 (5 bases). CDR3 bases: TGTGCCAGCAACCAACCCCCGCGGGACTTTTCGAAGGTGAACACTGAAGCTTTCTTT. It codes for CASNQPPRDFSKVNTEAFF.